The source of this T cell receptor beta chain is a study of CD8 T cells in Susac syndrome. Findings of the study overall: The study recognized that the number of individuals in its TCR sequencing and HLA analysis was relatively small.

Reverse transcription used about 0.5 to 1 ug RNA and random hexamers. Multiplex PCR with immunoSEQ amplified the TCR beta CDR3 across 54 Vbeta and 13 Jbeta. TCRdb used MiXCR to reprocess the immunoSEQ multiplex PCR reads, holding one entry per CDR3 protein. The table has around 140,000 distinct CDR3 sequences, 94% seen once; the top ten hold 0.075% to 0.09%. Concerning this clonotype: Its matching antigen is unknown.

The CDR3 has 18 amino acids. Germline-derived CDR1 and CDR2 are MNHNS and SASEGT. The V and J ends lost 6 bases and 3 bases respectively, with 26 bases between them. The T cells that were sequenced for TCR beta were CD8+ and CD4+ cells from blood. Negative magnetic isolation gave CD8+ and CD4+ cells; FACS enriched CD8+ TEMRA. This chain connects TRBV6-1 to TRBJ1-2; D is ambiguous. This clonotype was obtained from a human donor in good health. Sequencing was performed on CD4+ T cells from PBMCs. The CDR3 loop is CASSPPPGLIKGYYGYTF. The DNA of the CDR3 is TGTGCCAGCAGCCCACCACCCGGGCTTATCAAAGGTTACTATGGCTACACCTTC.